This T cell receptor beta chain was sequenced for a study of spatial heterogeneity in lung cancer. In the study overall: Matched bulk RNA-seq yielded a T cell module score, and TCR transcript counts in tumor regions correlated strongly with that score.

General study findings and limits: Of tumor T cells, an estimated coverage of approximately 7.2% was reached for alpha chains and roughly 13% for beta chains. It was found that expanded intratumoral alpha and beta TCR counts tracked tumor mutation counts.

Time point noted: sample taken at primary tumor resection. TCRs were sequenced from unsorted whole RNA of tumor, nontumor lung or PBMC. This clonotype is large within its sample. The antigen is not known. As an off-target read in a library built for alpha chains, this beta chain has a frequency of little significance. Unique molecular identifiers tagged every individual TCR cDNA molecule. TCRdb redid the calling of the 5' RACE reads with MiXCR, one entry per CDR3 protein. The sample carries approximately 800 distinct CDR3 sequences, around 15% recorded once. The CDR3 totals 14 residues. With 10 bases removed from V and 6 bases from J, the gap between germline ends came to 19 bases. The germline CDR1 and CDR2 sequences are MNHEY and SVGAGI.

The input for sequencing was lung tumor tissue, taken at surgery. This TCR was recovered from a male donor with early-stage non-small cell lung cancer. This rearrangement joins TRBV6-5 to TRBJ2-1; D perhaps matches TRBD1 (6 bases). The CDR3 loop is CATQGETGRNEQFF. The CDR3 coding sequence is TGTGCCACTCAGGGTGAGACAGGCCGCAATGAGCAGTTCTTC.